The 24 T cell receptor beta chains in this list originate from one sample, sequenced in a study of cytomegalovirus exposure and HLA in healthy donors. Both 60 Vbeta primers and 13 Jbeta primers went into the PCR. Using immunoSEQ multiplex PCR, the repertoire was profiled, and TCRdb retains in-frame clones only, with some absent. The sample carries nearly 200,000 clones, more than 75% recorded once. Sequencing used PBMCs. These TCRs come from a male donor in good health and CMV-seropositive.

The rearrangement links TRBV2 to TRBJ2-5; 7 positions agree with TRBD1. The DNA end lines up better with TRBJ2-7; the J call may be wrong. The CDR3 length is 13 residues. CDR1 is SNHLY and CDR2 is FYNNEI in the germline V gene. The CDR3 sequence: CASKRGLSYEQYF. Here the CDR3 DNA reads TGTGCCAGCAAGAGGGGGCTCTCCTACGAGCAGTACTTC.

The rearrangement links TRBV5-1 to TRBJ2-1; no definite D call. Germline V gives CDR1 SGHRS, CDR2 YFSETQ. V lost 4 bases, J lost 2 bases, and 13 bases lay in between. This CDR3 has 15 residues. CDR3 coding DNA: TGCGCCAGCAGCCCGCCCACTCCGGCCTACAATGAGCAGTTCTTC. The encoded protein is CASSPPTPAYNEQFF.

This clone has a handful of counts. V gene TRBV5-1 combines with J gene TRBJ2-7, with TRBD2 as a possible D gene (5 bases). CDR3 length equals 13 residues. V was shortened by 4 bases and J by 0 bases, with 8 bases between the two germline ends. The germline V gene has CDR1 SGHRS and CDR2 YFSETQ. In nucleotides, the CDR3 is TGCGCCAGCAGCGATCGGGACTCCTACGAGCAGTACTTC. This translates into CASSDRDSYEQYF. The full variable domain, rest sourced from reference TRBV5-1 and TRBJ2-7, is KAGVTQTPRYLIKTRGQQVTLSCSPISGHRSVSWYQQTPGQGLQFLFEYFSETQRNKGNFPGRFSGRQFSNSRSEMNVSTLELGDSALYLCASSDRDSYEQYFGPGTRLTVT.

V usage is TRBV5-4 and J usage is TRBJ1-2; the D gene is possibly TRBD1 (6 bases). The ends were cut back, 0 bases at V and 3 bases at J, with 9 bases in the middle. Germline CDR1 and CDR2: SGHNT and YYREEE (reference sequence). The length of the CDR3 is 14 residues. The CDR3 loop reads CASSLGQDYYGYTF. CDR3 sequence (DNA): TGTGCCAGCAGCTTGGGACAGGACTACTATGGCTACACCTTC.

This clone was seen a handful of times. The chain couples TRBV5-1 to TRBJ1-2; weak D call: TRBD1 (6 bases). CDR1 and CDR2 (germline): SGHRS, YFSETQ. V lost 3 bases, J lost 3 bases, and 12 bases lay in between. This CDR3 is built from 14 residues. CDR3 residues: CASSSDRTDYGYTF. CDR3 coding DNA: TGCGCCAGCAGCTCGGACAGAACCGACTATGGCTACACCTTC.

V usage is TRBV10-2 and J usage is TRBJ2-1, with 9 bases matching TRBD2. The CDR3 sequence is 14 residues long. V lost 8 bases to trimming and J lost 6 bases; unmatched junction nucleotides: 8. Germline loops: CDR1 WSHSY, CDR2 SAAADI. CDR3 in amino acids: CASGGLAGTNEQFF. CDR3 DNA sequence: TGCGCCAGCGGGGGGCTAGCGGGGACCAATGAGCAGTTCTTC.

V is TRBV28 and J is TRBJ2-7, with a weak D call TRBD2 (6 bases). V dropped 8 bases and J dropped 2 bases, with 16 bases sitting between them. Germline V lookup: CDR1 MDHEN, CDR2 SYDVKM. The CDR3 totals 14 residues. DNA of the CDR3: TGTGCCAGCGTGGGGTGGGCGGGGCCCTACGAGCAGTACTTC. The encoded protein is CASVGWAGPYEQYF.

The J gene is TRBJ1-1, the V gene TRBV11-2; D uncertain. Germline CDR1 SGHAT, CDR2 FQNNGV. The CDR3 totals 14 residues. Trimming stripped 3 bases from V and 2 bases from J, with 10 bases between. CDR3 loop: CASSFTSLNTEAFF. CDR3 sequence (DNA): TGTGCCAGCAGCTTTACGTCACTCAACACTGAAGCTTTCTTT.

This clone was observed a handful of times. CDR3 bases: TGCGCCAGCTCCGGGACAGGGGTTTCTGAAGCTTTCTTT. Translation: CASSGTGVSEAFF. The chain is built from TRBV5-1 and TRBJ1-1, with 10 bases fitting TRBD1. Germline lookup yields CDR1 SGHRS and CDR2 YFSETQ. The CDR3 sequence is 13 residues long. The junction had 6 bases not matched to a gene; V was cut back by 7 bases and J by 6 bases.

A few counts support this clone. J is TRBJ1-2 and V is TRBV20-1; D remains ambiguous. V was trimmed by 6 bases and J by 8 bases, leaving 4 bases between them. This CDR3 is 8 amino acids long. Germline-derived CDR1 and CDR2 are DFQATT and SNEGSKA (reference sequence). CDR3 sequence reads: CSARGYTF. In nucleotides, the CDR3 is TGCAGTGCGCGGGGCTACACCTTC.

The chain carries TRBV7-2 and TRBJ1-1, with D unresolved. The CDR3 consists of 14 residues. Germline V gives CDR1 SGHTA, CDR2 FQGNSA. Trimming removed 2 bases at V and 7 bases at J, with 14 bases between. The CDR3 nucleotides read TGTGCCAGCAGCTTAAGAGTGGAAGCGAGTGAAGCTTTCTTT. This codes for CASSLRVEASEAFF.

This sequence joins TRBV18 and TRBJ2-4; D gene unclear. This CDR3 is 16 amino acids long. Trimming stripped 2 bases from V and 0 bases from J, with 11 bases between. The germline gives CDR1 KGHSH, CDR2 LQKENI. DNA of the CDR3: TGTGCCAGCTCACCAAGTACAGCCCTAGCCAAAAACATTCAGTACTTC. Translating gives CASSPSTALAKNIQYF.

The rearrangement links TRBV5-6 to TRBJ1-2; D remains unclear. Germline CDR1 and CDR2: SGHDT and YYEEEE. This CDR3 region has 14 residues. The V gene lost 2 bases and the J gene lost 0 bases, with 8 bases spanning the gap. The CDR3 DNA reads TGTGCCAGCAGCTTCATCGGGGCTAACTATGGCTACACCTTC. Translated: CASSFIGANYGYTF. Combining the CDR3 with reference TRBV5-6 and TRBJ1-2 gives the whole variable domain DAGVTQSPTHLIKTRGQQVTLRCSPKSGHDTVSWYQQALGQGPQFIFQYYEEEERQRGNFPDRFSGHQFPNYSSELNVNALLLGDSALYLCASSFIGANYGYTFGSGTRLTVV.

This clone has only a few counts. The rearrangement links TRBV28 to TRBJ2-7; D not resolved. The germline CDR1 and CDR2 sequences are MDHEN and SYDVKM. V lost 4 bases, J lost 7 bases, and 11 bases lay in between. The CDR3 runs to 12 residues. The CDR3 loop is CASSSAVWEQYF. The CDR3 bases are TGTGCCAGCAGTTCCGCAGTATGGGAGCAGTACTTC.

The chain recombines TRBV9 with TRBJ2-1, with a tentative D call TRBD2 (5 bases). This CDR3 spans 16 amino acids. V was shortened by 0 bases and J by 1 base, with 11 bases between the two germline ends. Per the germline V gene, CDR1 is SGDLS and CDR2 is YYNGEE. Here the CDR3 reads CASSVVRGGSYNEQFF. CDR3 nucleotide sequence: TGTGCCAGCAGCGTAGTCCGAGGCGGGTCCTACAATGAGCAGTTCTTC.

The chain recombines TRBV5-5 with TRBJ1-2, with 8 bases that match TRBD1. The J segment lost 3 bases and the V segment lost 4 bases, leaving 8 bases of the junction unmatched. The CDR3 runs to 15 residues. The germline gives CDR1 SGHKS, CDR2 YYEKEE (reference sequence). The CDR3 here is CASSLRPTGDYGYTF. The CDR3 DNA reads as TGTGCCAGCAGCCTCCGCCCGACAGGGGACTATGGCTACACCTTC.

The rearrangement links TRBV29-1 to TRBJ1-1; tentative D call: TRBD1 (5 bases). This CDR3 has 14 amino acids. Per the germline V gene, CDR1 is SQVTM and CDR2 is ANQGSEA. V was trimmed by 1 base and J by 2 bases, leaving 11 bases between them. The DNA of the CDR3 is TGCAGCGTTGAAGCCGGCGGGGGAAACACTGAAGCTTTCTTT. It codes for CSVEAGGGNTEAFF.

The CDR3 here is CASRLEDYEQYF. The DNA for the CDR3 is TGTGCCAGCAGGCTAGAAGACTACGAGCAGTACTTC. The rearrangement uses TRBV2 and TRBJ2-7; D unresolved. Trimming took off 6 bases at V and 3 bases at J, with 9 bases between the two ends. Germline V gives CDR1 SNHLY, CDR2 FYNNEI. The CDR3 covers 12 residues.

This chain joins TRBV28 and TRBJ2-2, with a tentative D call TRBD2 (6 bases). Trimming took off 2 bases at V and 14 bases at J, with 12 bases between the two ends. The CDR3 runs 12 residues. Per the germline V gene, CDR1 is MDHEN and CDR2 is SYDVKM. The CDR3 protein is CASSLVLAGLFF. In DNA form, the CDR3 reads TGTGCCAGCAGTTTAGTACTAGCAGGACTGTTTTTT. Variable domain in full (rest from reference TRBV28 and TRBJ2-2): DVKVTQSSRYLVKRTGEKVFLECVQDMDHENMFWYRQDPGLGLRLIYFSYDVKMKEKGDIPEGYSVSREKKERFSLILESASTNQTSMYLCASSLVLAGLFFGEGSRLTVL.

The chain combines TRBV11-2 with TRBJ2-1, with D perhaps TRBD2 (5 bases). This CDR3 has 15 residues. Looked up from germline, CDR1 is SGHAT and CDR2 is FQNNGV. V gave up 2 bases and J gave up 0 bases, with 8 bases separating them. The CDR3 protein is CASSLNRGSYNEQFF. CDR3 DNA: TGTGCCAGCAGCTTAAATCGGGGCTCCTACAATGAGCAGTTCTTC.

The chain is built from TRBV29-1 and TRBJ2-7; 11 bases agree with TRBD1. The CDR3 covers 13 residues. The ends lost 7 bases at V and 2 bases at J; junction bases unmatched: 4. Germline CDR1 and CDR2: SQVTM and ANQGSEA. The DNA of the CDR3 is TGCAGCGCCCCGGGACAGGGGGCCTACGAGCAGTACTTC. It translates to CSAPGQGAYEQYF.

This chain joins TRBV6-5 and TRBJ2-5; TRBD2 might be the D (6 bases). The CDR3 is made up of 14 amino acids. V lost 5 bases and J lost 1, with 11 bases in between. Germline V CDR1 and CDR2: MNHEY, SVGAGI. As DNA, the CDR3 is TGTGCCAGCAGTCCGATGGGGGGCCAAGAGACCCAGTACTTC. Translating gives CASSPMGGQETQYF.

In this sample, this clone turned up a few times. This chain's CDR3 is CASSLYTGGGEKLFF. The CDR3 bases are TGTGCCAGCAGTTTGTACACCGGGGGGGGAGAAAAACTGTTTTTT. The chain recombines TRBV7-9 with TRBJ1-4; tentatively, D is TRBD1 (5 bases). V gave up 6 bases and J gave up 8 bases, with 19 bases separating them. Germline CDR1 is SEHNR and CDR2 is FQNEAQ (reference sequence). The CDR3 has 15 residues.

The chain couples TRBV4-1 to TRBJ1-1; D is perhaps TRBD1 (6 bases). The germline CDR1 and CDR2 sequences are MGHRA and YSYEKL. Trimming removed 1 base from V and 3 bases from J, with 21 bases in between. The CDR3 spans 18 residues. This CDR3 is CASSQVYMRDRQDTEAFF. The CDR3 DNA follows: TGCGCCAGCAGCCAAGTCTACATGCGAGACAGGCAAGACACTGAAGCTTTCTTT.